Detailed here is one TCR beta chain. Its antigen is undetermined. This entry comes from a study of response to subunit inactivated influenza vaccine. Study results and limitations: It was the authors' suggestion that each seasonal influenza vaccination recruits few new T cells.

The CDR3 is 16 amino acids. Germline V gives CDR1 SGHDN, CDR2 FVKESK. With 1 base clipped from V and 11 bases from J, the junction kept 13 bases outside the gene matches. Each CDR3 protein gets one entry after TCRdb re-called the RT-PCR reads with MiXCR. Altogether over 750,000 distinct CDR3 sequences are present, less than 25% being singletons, with the ten largest covering roughly 10%. The V and J genes are TRBV14 and TRBJ1-1; 10 bases map to TRBD1. The sample consisted of PBMCs from blood, taken around 5 days after vaccination. The sequence came from a man aged 45-65 years who received an inactivated influenza vaccine. The CDR3, as DNA: TGTGCCAGCAGCCAAGGCCGTTACGGGACAGGGGTGCGGGCTTTCTTT. This translates into CASSQGRYGTGVRAFF.